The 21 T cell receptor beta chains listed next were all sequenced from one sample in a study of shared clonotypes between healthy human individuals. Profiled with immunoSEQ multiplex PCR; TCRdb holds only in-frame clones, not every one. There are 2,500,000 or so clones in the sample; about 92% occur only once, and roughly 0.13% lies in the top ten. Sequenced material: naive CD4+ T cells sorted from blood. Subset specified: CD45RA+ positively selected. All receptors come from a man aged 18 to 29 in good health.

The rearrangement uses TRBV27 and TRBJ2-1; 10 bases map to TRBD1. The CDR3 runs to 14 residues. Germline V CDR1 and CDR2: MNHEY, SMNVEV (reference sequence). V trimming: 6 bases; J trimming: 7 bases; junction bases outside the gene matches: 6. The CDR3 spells CASSWDRGLNEQFF. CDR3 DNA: TGTGCCAGCAGCTGGGACAGGGGCTTAAATGAGCAGTTCTTC.

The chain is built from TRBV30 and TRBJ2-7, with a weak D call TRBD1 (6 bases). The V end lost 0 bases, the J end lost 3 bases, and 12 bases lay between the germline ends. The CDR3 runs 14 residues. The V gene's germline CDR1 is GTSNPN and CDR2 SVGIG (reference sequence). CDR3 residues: CAWSVSVRGYEQYF. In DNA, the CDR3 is TGTGCCTGGAGTGTTTCGGTCAGGGGCTACGAGCAGTACTTC.

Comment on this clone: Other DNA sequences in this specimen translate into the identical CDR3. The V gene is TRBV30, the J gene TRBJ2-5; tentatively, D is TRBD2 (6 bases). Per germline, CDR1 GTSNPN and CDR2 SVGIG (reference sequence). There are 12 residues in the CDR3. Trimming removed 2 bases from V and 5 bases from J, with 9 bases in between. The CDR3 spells CAWSSGGETQYF. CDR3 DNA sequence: TGTGCCTGGAGTTCCGGGGGTGAGACCCAGTACTTC.

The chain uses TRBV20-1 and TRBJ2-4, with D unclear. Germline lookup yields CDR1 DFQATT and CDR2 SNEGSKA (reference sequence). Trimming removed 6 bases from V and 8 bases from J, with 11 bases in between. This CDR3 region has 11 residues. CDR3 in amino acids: CSALKQDIQYF. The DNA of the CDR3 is TGCAGTGCCCTCAAGCAGGACATTCAGTACTTC.

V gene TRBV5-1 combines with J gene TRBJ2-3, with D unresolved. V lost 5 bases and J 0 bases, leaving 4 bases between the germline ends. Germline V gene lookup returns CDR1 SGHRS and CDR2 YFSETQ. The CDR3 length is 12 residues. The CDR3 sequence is CASRTSTDTQYF. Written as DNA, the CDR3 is TGCGCCAGCAGAACTAGCACAGATACGCAGTATTTT.

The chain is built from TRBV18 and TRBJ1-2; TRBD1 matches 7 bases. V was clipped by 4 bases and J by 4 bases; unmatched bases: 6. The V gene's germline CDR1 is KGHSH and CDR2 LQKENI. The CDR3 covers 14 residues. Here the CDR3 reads CASSRDSGSYGYTF. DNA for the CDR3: TGTGCCAGCTCACGGGACAGCGGTTCCTATGGCTACACCTTC.

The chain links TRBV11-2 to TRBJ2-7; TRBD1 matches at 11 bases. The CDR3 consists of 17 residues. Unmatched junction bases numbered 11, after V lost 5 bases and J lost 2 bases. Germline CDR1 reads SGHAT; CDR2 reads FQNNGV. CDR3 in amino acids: CASSQYSGTGGTYEQYF. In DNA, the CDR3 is TGTGCCAGCAGCCAATACTCCGGGACAGGGGGTACCTACGAGCAGTACTTC.

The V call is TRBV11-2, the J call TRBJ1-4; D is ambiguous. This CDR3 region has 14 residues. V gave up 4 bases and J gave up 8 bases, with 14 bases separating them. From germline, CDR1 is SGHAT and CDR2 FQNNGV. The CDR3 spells CASSYPGKSEKLFF. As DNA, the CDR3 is TGTGCCAGCAGCTACCCGGGGAAGTCGGAAAAACTGTTTTTT.

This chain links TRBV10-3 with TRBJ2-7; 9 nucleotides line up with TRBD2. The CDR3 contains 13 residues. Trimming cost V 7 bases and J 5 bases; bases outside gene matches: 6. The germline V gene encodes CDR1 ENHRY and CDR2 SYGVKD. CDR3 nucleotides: TGTGCCATCATGCGGGAGGGCCTAAACGAGCAGTACTTC. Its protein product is CAIMREGLNEQYF.

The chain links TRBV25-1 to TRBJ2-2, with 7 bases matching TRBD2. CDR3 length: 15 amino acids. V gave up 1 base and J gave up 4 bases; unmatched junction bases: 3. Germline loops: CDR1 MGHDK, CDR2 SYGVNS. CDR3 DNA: TGTGCCAGCAGTGAATCAGGGAGGGGCACCGGGGAGCTGTTTTTT. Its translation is CASSESGRGTGELFF. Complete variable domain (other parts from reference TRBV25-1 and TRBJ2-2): EADIYQTPRYLVIGTGKKITLECSQTMGHDKMYWYQQDPGMELHLIHYSYGVNSTEKGDLSSESTVSRIRTEHFPLTLESARPSHTSQYLCASSESGRGTGELFFGEGSRLTVL.

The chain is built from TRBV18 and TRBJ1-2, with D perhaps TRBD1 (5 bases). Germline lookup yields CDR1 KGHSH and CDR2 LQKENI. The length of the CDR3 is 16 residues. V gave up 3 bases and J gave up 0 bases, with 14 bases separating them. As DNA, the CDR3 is TGTGCCAGCTCACCCGCGACGGGACGTTCTAACTATGGCTACACCTTC. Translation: CASSPATGRSNYGYTF.

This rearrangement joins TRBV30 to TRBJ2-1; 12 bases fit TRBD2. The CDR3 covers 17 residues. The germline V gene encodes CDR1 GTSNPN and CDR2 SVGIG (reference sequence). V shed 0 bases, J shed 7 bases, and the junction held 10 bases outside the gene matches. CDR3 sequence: CAWSVRLSSGGANEQFF. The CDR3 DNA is TGTGCCTGGAGTGTACGGCTGTCTAGCGGGGGGGCGAATGAGCAGTTCTTC.

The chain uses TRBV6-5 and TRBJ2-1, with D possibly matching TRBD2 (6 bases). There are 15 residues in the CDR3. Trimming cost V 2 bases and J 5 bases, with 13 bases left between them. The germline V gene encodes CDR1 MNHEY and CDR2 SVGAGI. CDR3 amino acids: CASSYDGRWDNEQFF. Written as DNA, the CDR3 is TGTGCCAGCAGTTACGACGGGAGATGGGACAATGAGCAGTTCTTC.

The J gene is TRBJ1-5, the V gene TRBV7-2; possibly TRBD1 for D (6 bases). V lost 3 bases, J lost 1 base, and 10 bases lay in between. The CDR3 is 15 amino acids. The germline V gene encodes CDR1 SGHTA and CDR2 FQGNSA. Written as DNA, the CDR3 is TGTGCCAGCAGCTTCGTCGGACAGAGCAATCAGCCCCAGCATTTT. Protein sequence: CASSFVGQSNQPQHF.

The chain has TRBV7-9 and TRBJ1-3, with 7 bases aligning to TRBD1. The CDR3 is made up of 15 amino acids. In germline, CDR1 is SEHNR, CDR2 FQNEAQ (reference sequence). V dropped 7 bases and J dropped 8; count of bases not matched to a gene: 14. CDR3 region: CASTRGGFLQDTIYF. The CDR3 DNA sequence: TGTGCCAGCACCAGGGGGGGTTTTCTTCAGGACACCATATATTTT.

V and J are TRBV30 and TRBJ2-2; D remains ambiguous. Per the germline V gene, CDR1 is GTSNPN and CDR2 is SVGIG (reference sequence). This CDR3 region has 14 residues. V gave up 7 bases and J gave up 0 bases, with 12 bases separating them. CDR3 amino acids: CASSRPANTGELFF. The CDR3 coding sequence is TGTGCCTCCAGTAGGCCTGCGAACACCGGGGAGCTGTTTTTT.

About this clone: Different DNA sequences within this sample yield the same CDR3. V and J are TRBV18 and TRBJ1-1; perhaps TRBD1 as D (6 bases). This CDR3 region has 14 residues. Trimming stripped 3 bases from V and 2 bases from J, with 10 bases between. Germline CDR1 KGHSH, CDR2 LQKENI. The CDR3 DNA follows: TGTGCCAGCTCACCTCAGGGGCGAAACACTGAAGCTTTCTTT. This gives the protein CASSPQGRNTEAFF.

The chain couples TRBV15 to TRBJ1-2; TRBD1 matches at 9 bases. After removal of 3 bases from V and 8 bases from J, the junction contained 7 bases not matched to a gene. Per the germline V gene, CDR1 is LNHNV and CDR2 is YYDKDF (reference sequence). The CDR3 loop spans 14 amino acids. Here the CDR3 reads CATSRGTGSKGYTF. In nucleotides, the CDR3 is TGTGCCACCAGCAGGGGGACAGGGTCGAAGGGCTACACCTTC.

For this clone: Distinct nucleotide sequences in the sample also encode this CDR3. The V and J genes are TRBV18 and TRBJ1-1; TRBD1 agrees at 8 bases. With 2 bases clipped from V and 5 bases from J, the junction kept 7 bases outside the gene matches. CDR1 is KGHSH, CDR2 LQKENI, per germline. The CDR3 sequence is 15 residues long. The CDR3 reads CASSPIQGAGTEAFF. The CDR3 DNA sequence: TGTGCCAGCTCACCAATCCAGGGGGCGGGGACTGAAGCTTTCTTT.

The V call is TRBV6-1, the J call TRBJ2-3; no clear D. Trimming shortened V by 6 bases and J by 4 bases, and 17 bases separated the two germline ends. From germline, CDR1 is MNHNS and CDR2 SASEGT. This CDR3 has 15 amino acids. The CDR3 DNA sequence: TGTGCCAGCAGCCCGACAAGCCGCTCCGCAGATACGCAGTATTTT. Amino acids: CASSPTSRSADTQYF.

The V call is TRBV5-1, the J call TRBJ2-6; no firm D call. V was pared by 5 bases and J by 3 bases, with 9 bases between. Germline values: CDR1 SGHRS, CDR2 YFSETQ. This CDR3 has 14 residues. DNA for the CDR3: TGCGCCAGCAGTTTGAATGTTGGGGCCAACGTCCTGACTTTC. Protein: CASSLNVGANVLTF.